These 14 T cell receptor beta chains share one sample of origin, sequenced in a study of blood T cell repertoires in COVID-19. The data were produced by immunoSEQ multiplex PCR, yet TCRdb's version contains in-frame clones alone and is incomplete. Of 250,000 to 400,000 clones listed, around 87% were seen once; the top ten hold roughly 5.2%. Sequencing was carried out using PBMCs or T cells enriched from blood (not recorded which). Receptor source: a young woman who had recovered from COVID-19.

This clone was picked up one time. The V gene is TRBV27, the J gene TRBJ1-2; D unresolved. Germline CDR1 reads MNHEY; CDR2 reads SMNVEV (reference sequence). Trimming removed 0 bases from V and 1 base from J, with 12 bases in between. The CDR3 is 16 amino acids. The CDR3 DNA sequence: TGTGCCAGCAGTTTATCGGAGGGTACCCTTAACTATGGCTACACCTTC. Translating gives CASSLSEGTLNYGYTF.

This chain uses TRBV2 with TRBJ1-5, with TRBD1 identical over 9 bases. Germline V gives CDR1 SNHLY, CDR2 FYNNEI. The CDR3 contains 12 residues. V was clipped by 11 bases and J by 7 bases; unmatched bases: 6. As DNA, the CDR3 is TGTGCCCAGGGGGACAGGGCCCAGCCCCAGCATTTT. Protein: CAQGDRAQPQHF. Drawing the rest from reference TRBV2 and TRBJ1-5, the complete variable domain is EPEVTQTPSHQVTQMGQEVILRCVPISNHLYFYWYRQILGQKVEFLVSFYNNEISEKSEIFDDQFSVERPDGSNFTLKIRSTKLEDSAMYFCAQGDRAQPQHFGDGTRLSIL.

The chain recombines TRBV10-1 with TRBJ1-5; D remains ambiguous. CDR1 and CDR2 (germline): WNHNN, SYGVQD (reference sequence). Trimming shortened V by 0 bases and J by 1 base, and 10 bases separated the two germline ends. CDR3 size: 16 residues. This CDR3 reads CASSESFGGSNQPQHF. CDR3 DNA: TGCGCCAGCAGTGAGTCATTCGGAGGGAGCAATCAGCCCCAGCATTTT.

The sample holds one count of this clone. This rearrangement joins TRBV7-2 to TRBJ2-7, with 13 bases lining up with TRBD2. V dropped 5 bases and J dropped 5; count of bases not matched to a gene: 6. Germline lookup yields CDR1 SGHTA and CDR2 FQGNSA. The CDR3 sequence is 15 residues long. CDR3 amino acids: CASSQRLAGGDEQYF. CDR3 nucleotide sequence: TGTGCCAGCAGCCAACGACTAGCGGGGGGCGACGAGCAGTACTTC.

This chain uses TRBV7-2 with TRBJ2-5; 7 bases fit TRBD2. V was pared by 6 bases and J by 0 bases, with 7 bases of the junction left unmatched. Germline assignment: CDR1 SGHTA and CDR2 FQGNSA. This CDR3 contains 15 residues. The CDR3 DNA is TGTGCCAGCAGGCAACCGGGACTATACCAAGAGACCCAGTACTTC. Amino acid sequence: CASRQPGLYQETQYF.

In DNA, the CDR3 is TGTGCCAGCAGCCCCGGGACAGAGAGGGGAAAAGAGACCCAGTACTTC. Protein sequence: CASSPGTERGKETQYF. The V call is TRBV11-1, the J call TRBJ2-5; the match to TRBD1 covers 7 bases. J was trimmed by 3 bases and V by 5 bases; bases with no gene match: 12. The V gene's germline CDR1 is SGHAT and CDR2 FQDESV (reference sequence). This CDR3 spans 16 amino acids.

CDR3 nucleotide sequence: TGTGCCAGCAGTTTGGGCCATTACACAGATACGCAGTATTTT. Its protein product is CASSLGHYTDTQYF. The rearrangement links TRBV27 to TRBJ2-3; D unresolved. Germline lookup yields CDR1 MNHEY and CDR2 SMNVEV (reference sequence). This CDR3 has 14 residues. Trimming pared 3 bases from V and 2 bases from J, leaving 9 bases between.

The genes are TRBV7-8 and TRBJ1-6; D is unresolved. Trimming shortened V by 1 base and J by 15 bases, and 10 bases separated the two germline ends. Germline V gene data show CDR1 as SGHVS and CDR2 as FQNEAQ. The CDR3 length is 12 residues. DNA of the CDR3: TGTGCCAGCAGCTTAGTTGGTCAGAACCTCCACTTT. Translation: CASSLVGQNLHF.

The chain employs TRBV4-1 and TRBJ2-7; D may be TRBD2 (6 bases). CDR3 size: 14 residues. Germline V gene lookup returns CDR1 MGHRA and CDR2 YSYEKL. The ends were cut back, 1 base at V and 2 bases at J, with 9 bases in the middle. CDR3 sequence (DNA): TGCGCCAGCAGCCAAGGCGGGATCGCCTACGAGCAGTACTTC. Protein: CASSQGGIAYEQYF.

The chain employs TRBV6-5 and TRBJ1-5; weak D call: TRBD1 (5 bases). Trimming took off 8 bases at V and 6 bases at J, with 17 bases between the two ends. CDR3 length: 14 residues. Germline CDR1 and CDR2: MNHEY and SVGAGI. This CDR3 is CASGDSLSGQPQHF. The CDR3 DNA reads as TGTGCCAGCGGCGACAGCCTCTCGGGTCAGCCCCAGCATTTT.

The CDR3 region is CASSLGLRRGNEQYF. Here the CDR3 DNA reads TGTGCCAGCAGCTTGGGCCTTCGAAGGGGGAACGAGCAGTACTTC. The chain is built from TRBV5-6 and TRBJ2-7; TRBD1 might be the D (6 bases). The CDR3 extends over 15 amino acids. V lost 0 bases and J lost 5, with 15 bases in between. From germline, CDR1 is SGHDT and CDR2 YYEEEE.

This clone was detected only once. The gene calls are TRBV9 and TRBJ2-1, with TRBD2 matching over 9 bases. The CDR3 consists of 15 residues. V trimming: 4 bases; J trimming: 1 base; junction bases outside the gene matches: 3. The germline gives CDR1 SGDLS, CDR2 YYNGEE. Here the CDR3 reads CASSRGGASYNEQFF. CDR3 sequence (DNA): TGTGCCAGCAGCCGCGGGGGGGCTTCCTACAATGAGCAGTTCTTC.

This chain uses TRBV3-1 (or the pseudogene TRBV3-2) with TRBJ1-4; no definite D call. V shed 1 base and J shed 0 bases, with 9 bases lying between them. The germline CDR1 and CDR2 sequences are LGHDT and YNNKEL (reference sequence). The CDR3 is 16 residues long. The CDR3 is CASSQVAGTTNEKLFF. The CDR3 nucleotides are TGTGCCAGCAGCCAAGTTGCCGGGACAACTAATGAAAAACTGTTTTTT.

The V call is TRBV15, the J call TRBJ2-7; TRBD1 might be the D (6 bases). The CDR3 is 15 amino acids. V shed 1 base and J shed 4 bases, with 14 bases lying between them. The germline gives CDR1 LNHNV, CDR2 YYDKDF (reference sequence). The CDR3 here is CATSRGTSGEYEQYF. The CDR3 bases are TGTGCCACCAGCAGAGGGACCTCAGGGGAGTACGAGCAGTACTTC.